The sample holds a few counts of the clone carrying this TCR beta chain. Its specificity is unknown. The germline V gene has CDR1 MNHEY and CDR2 SMNVEV (reference sequence). V trimming: 3 bases; J trimming: 1 base; junction bases outside the gene matches: 4. This CDR3 is 15 amino acids long. Via MiXCR, TCRdb re-called the reads, giving one row per CDR3 protein. This table holds some 800,000 distinct CDR3 sequences, 32% found once. This specimen belongs to a study of T cell repertoires in cytomegalovirus infection. For the study at large: CMV epitopes in the study were HLA-C-restricted (recently identified) and HLA-B-restricted (well studied). Both CMV infection and a matching HLA type were indicated by public TCR beta signatures.

Study outcomes and limitations: CMV-specific TCR beta clonotypes restricted by HLA-C dominated the ex vivo response. The cumulative frequency of public TCR beta families distinguished individuals who carried CMV together with the relevant HLA.

The sample here was cultured CD8+ T cells from PBMCs, taken from culture after CMV antigen stimulation. The J gene is TRBJ2-5, the V gene TRBV27; 8 nucleotides align to TRBD2. The sequence was obtained from a human donor in good health (CMV status not recorded). Some clones in this sample may be carry-over from other donors' samples. The CDR3 spells CASSLASGSQETQYF. CDR3 in DNA: TGTGCCAGCAGTTTGGCTAGCGGGTCCCAAGAGACCCAGTACTTC.